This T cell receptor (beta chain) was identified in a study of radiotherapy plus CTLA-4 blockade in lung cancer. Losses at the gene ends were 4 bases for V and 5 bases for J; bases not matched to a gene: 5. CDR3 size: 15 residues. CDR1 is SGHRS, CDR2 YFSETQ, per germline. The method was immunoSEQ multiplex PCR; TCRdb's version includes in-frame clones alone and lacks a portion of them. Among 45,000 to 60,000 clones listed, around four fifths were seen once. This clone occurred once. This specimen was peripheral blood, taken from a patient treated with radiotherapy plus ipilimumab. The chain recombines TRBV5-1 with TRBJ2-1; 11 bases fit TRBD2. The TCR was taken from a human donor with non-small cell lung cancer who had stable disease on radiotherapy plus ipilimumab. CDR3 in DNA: TGCGCCAGCAGCCCTCAGGGACTAGCGGACAATGAGCAGTTCTTC. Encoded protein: CASSPQGLADNEQFF.